A selection of T cell receptor beta chains follows, all from one sample in a study of T cell changes during pregnancy in multiple sclerosis. Assay: immunoSEQ multiplex PCR; the TCRdb copy retains only in-frame clones and omits some. The table has about 21,000 clones, over 80% seen once. This specimen was CD8+ T cells from peripheral blood mononuclear cells, taken after pregnancy. These receptors were collected from a female donor in good health, enrolled as a control in a pregnancy study. CDR3s include the opening cysteine and the closing phenylalanine or tryptophan. A D gene is named only where the DNA matches it firmly. A row's size may be missing; if present it is once, few, many or a size class.

d_call	clone_size	v_call	j_call	cdr3_aa	cdr3_nt
.	.	TRBV5-1	TRBJ2-7	CASSLLPAGDYEQYF	TGCGCCAGCAGCTTGCTCCCCGCAGGGGACTACGAGCAGTACTTC
.	.	TRBV19	TRBJ1-5	CASSIQGTQPQHF	TGTGCCAGTAGTATACAGGGTACTCAGCCCCAGCATTTT
TRBD1	.	TRBV29-1	TRBJ2-7	CSVAGTGGYEQYF	TGCAGCGTTGCTGGGACAGGGGGCTACGAGCAGTACTTC
TRBD1	.	TRBV4-1	TRBJ2-2	CASSQVGTGGPGELFF	TGCGCCAGCAGCCAAGTGGGGACAGGGGGCCCCGGGGAGCTGTTTTTT
.	.	TRBV9	TRBJ2-7	CASSAGGGNSYEQYF	TGTGCCAGCAGCGCTGGAGGAGGAAACTCCTACGAGCAGTACTTC
TRBD2	.	TRBV7-2	TRBJ2-3	CASSSSEGLAGGRDTQYF	TGTGCCAGCAGCTCTTCCGAGGGACTAGCGGGGGGGCGTGATACGCAGTATTTT
TRBD2	.	TRBV7-8	TRBJ2-7	CASSLVSSGGVYEQYF	TGTGCCAGCAGCTTAGTATCGAGCGGGGGCGTCTACGAGCAGTACTTC
TRBD1	.	TRBV11-3	TRBJ2-7	CASSEDRGFTYEQYF	TGTGCCAGCAGCGAGGACAGGGGGTTTACCTACGAGCAGTACTTC
TRBD2	.	TRBV6-4	TRBJ2-7	CASSPSGGLYEQYF	TGTGCCAGCAGTCCTAGCGGGGGGCTCTACGAGCAGTACTTC
TRBD1	.	TRBV4-1	TRBJ2-5	CASSDTEAGGRETQYF	TGCGCCAGCAGCGACACCGAGGCAGGGGGCAGAGAGACCCAGTACTTC
.	.	TRBV7-9	TRBJ1-3	CASSPPESGNTIYF	TGTGCCAGCAGCCCCCCGGAGTCTGGAAACACCATATATTTT
TRBD2	.	TRBV4-1	TRBJ2-7	CASSQGTSGVAYEQYF	TGCGCCAGCAGCCAAGGGACTAGCGGGGTAGCCTACGAGCAGTACTTC
.	.	TRBV9	TRBJ1-2	CASSPPSGHSYGYTF	TGTGCCAGCAGCCCCCCCAGTGGACACTCCTATGGCTACACCTTC
.	.	TRBV6-5	TRBJ1-4	CASSYEGSYEKLFF	TGTGCCAGCAGTTACGAAGGGAGTTATGAAAAACTGTTTTTT
.	.	TRBV7-8	TRBJ1-5	CASSLWGESNQPQHF	TGTGCCAGCAGCTTATGGGGCGAGAGCAATCAGCCCCAGCATTTT
TRBD1	.	TRBV23-1	TRBJ1-1	CASSQRDRDEDEAFF	TGCGCCAGCAGTCAAAGGGACAGGGACGAGGATGAAGCTTTCTTT
TRBD2	.	TRBV7-6	TRBJ2-7	CASSSREAYEQYF	TGTGCCAGCAGCTCCCGGGAGGCCTACGAGCAGTACTTC
.	few	TRBV2	TRBJ2-7	CASGGDLEQYF	TGTGCCAGCGGAGGGGATCTCGAGCAGTACTTC
.	.	TRBV7-9	TRBJ1-2	CASSTLSGRNYGYTF	TGTGCCAGCAGCACACTCTCCGGGAGGAACTATGGCTACACCTTC
.	medium-sized	TRBV10-2	TRBJ1-2	CASSSSAGGGGYTF	TGCGCCAGCAGTTCGTCCGCCGGGGGAGGGGGCTACACCTTC
.	.	TRBV19	TRBJ1-2	CASSMGGYLETKSNYGYTF	TGTGCCAGTAGTATGGGGGGTTATTTAGAGACAAAGAGTAACTATGGCTACACCTTC
.	.	TRBV27	TRBJ2-7	CASSLAGDPYEQYF	TGTGCCAGCAGTTTAGCAGGGGACCCCTACGAGCAGTACTTC
TRBD1	.	TRBV19	TRBJ2-6	CASSEPGQSSGANVLTF	TGTGCCAGTAGTGAGCCGGGACAGTCCTCTGGGGCCAACGTCCTGACTTTC
TRBD2	.	TRBV4-2	TRBJ2-1	CASSQDPASGGNEQFF	TGTGCCAGCAGCCAAGATCCGGCTAGCGGGGGCAATGAGCAGTTCTTC
TRBD1	.	TRBV18	TRBJ1-2	CASSPPGDSWNYGYTF	TGTGCCAGCTCACCACCGGGGGACAGCTGGAACTATGGCTACACCTTC
TRBD1	once	TRBV7-9	TRBJ2-3	CASSGTATSTDTQYF	TGTGCCAGCAGCGGGACAGCTACTAGCACAGATACGCAGTATTTT
.	.	TRBV29-1	TRBJ2-7	CSVAGLYEQYF	TGCAGCGTTGCAGGGCTTTACGAGCAGTACTTC
.	.	TRBV11-2	TRBJ2-7	CASSPSSPGVGEQYF	TGTGCCAGCAGCCCCTCCTCTCCAGGGGTCGGCGAGCAGTACTTC
TRBD1	.	TRBV11-2	TRBJ2-7	CASSLDRGTVPYEQYF	TGTGCCAGCAGCTTAGATAGAGGGACAGTACCCTACGAGCAGTACTTC
.	.	TRBV2	TRBJ2-6	CASRGTNSGANVLTF	TGTGCCAGCCGCGGGACGAACTCTGGGGCCAACGTCCTGACTTTC